The clone carrying this T cell receptor beta chain was seen once. This specimen belongs to a study of blood T cell repertoires in COVID-19. Study processing details: Nucleated cell counts were estimated from reference gene primer amplification. The protocol was immunoSEQ multiplex PCR, while the TCRdb copy is restricted to in-frame clones and leaves out a portion. V and J calls and clone size follow that table, whereas D and trimming were derived from the DNA. The sample carries 70,000 or so clones, 80% to 90% recorded once. This CDR3 region has 15 residues. V lost 0 bases, J lost 7 bases, and 8 bases stayed unmatched. Germline CDR1 reads MNHNY; CDR2 reads SVGAGI (reference sequence).

The chain combines TRBV6-6 with TRBJ2-7; 8 bases line up with TRBD2. Sequenced: peripheral blood. The receptor was isolated from a woman of 80 years or more with active COVID-19. CDR3 region: CASSYSADGRDEQYF. CDR3 bases: TGTGCCAGCAGTTACTCCGCGGACGGGAGGGATGAGCAGTACTTC.